This T cell receptor beta chain was sequenced during a study of blood T cell repertoires in COVID-19. Sequencing was performed with immunoSEQ multiplex PCR; in TCRdb, only in-frame clones are kept and a portion is missing. The table records some 150,000 clones, about 79% of them present only once. The CDR3 runs 14 residues. After removal of 0 bases from V and 7 bases from J, the junction contained 7 bases not matched to a gene. Germline CDR1 is SGHRS and CDR2 is YFSETQ. Cohorts were assigned according to the clinical history that participants reported. This chain connects TRBV5-1 to TRBJ2-7, with 7 bases aligning to TRBD1. This clonotype was sampled from a man aged 45-65 years who had recovered from COVID-19. Sequencing was performed on PBMCs or T cells enriched from blood (not recorded which). Here the CDR3 reads CASSLARQGVEQYF. DNA of the CDR3: TGCGCCAGCAGCTTGGCCAGACAGGGTGTGGAGCAGTACTTC. The whole variable domain, remainder taken from reference TRBV5-1 and TRBJ2-7, is KAGVTQTPRYLIKTRGQQVTLSCSPISGHRSVSWYQQTPGQGLQFLFEYFSETQRNKGNFPGRFSGRQFSNSRSEMNVSTLELGDSALYLCASSLARQGVEQYFGPGTRLTVT.